The 27 T cell receptor beta chains listed next were all sequenced from one sample in a study of blood T cell repertoires in COVID-19. Sequencing used immunoSEQ multiplex PCR; TCRdb keeps in-frame clones, though not all of them. The sample consists of approximately 440,000 clones, around 91% of them appearing once. The sequenced sample consisted of PBMCs or T cells enriched from blood (not recorded which). The source of these receptors is a man in his late teens or twenties who had recovered from COVID-19.

This chain joins TRBV5-4 and TRBJ2-4, with D possibly being TRBD1 (5 bases). Germline lookup yields CDR1 SGHNT and CDR2 YYREEE (reference sequence). Trimming stripped 0 bases from V and 4 bases from J, with 5 bases between. This CDR3 has 13 residues. CDR3 loop: CASSLEGKNIQYF. The DNA of the CDR3 is TGTGCCAGCAGCTTGGAGGGGAAAAACATTCAGTACTTC.

The chain recombines TRBV4-2 with TRBJ2-1; D perhaps matches TRBD2 (5 bases). The germline CDR1 and CDR2 sequences are LGHNA and YNFKEQ. This CDR3 is 13 amino acids long. Trimming shortened V by 1 base and J by 10 bases, and 11 bases separated the two germline ends. Here the CDR3 reads CASSQVAGYEQFF. CDR3 nucleotide sequence: TGTGCCAGCAGCCAAGTTGCGGGTTACGAGCAGTTCTTC.

V is TRBV24-1 and J is TRBJ2-1, with 7 bases matching TRBD2. V trimming: 9 bases; J trimming: 5 bases; junction bases outside the gene matches: 12. Germline CDR1 and CDR2: KGHDR and SFDVKD. This CDR3 is 15 amino acids long. Here the CDR3 DNA reads TGTGCCACCTCGAACCAACCTAGCGGCAACAATGAGCAGTTCTTC. Translation: CATSNQPSGNNEQFF.

CDR3 coding DNA: TGTGCCAGAACCCCTCAAGAGACCCAGTACTTC. Protein product: CARTPQETQYF. This sequence joins TRBV5-3 and TRBJ2-5; no reliable D call. TRBV5-3 is noted as an ORF with a role that remains uncertain. CDR3 length: 11 amino acids. V lost 6 bases and J lost 2, with 5 bases in between.

The chain couples TRBV5-4 to TRBJ2-7; TRBD1 aligns across 7 bases. The CDR3 has 15 residues. Germline-derived CDR1 and CDR2 are SGHNT and YYREEE (reference sequence). After removal of 0 bases from V and 1 base from J, the junction contained 4 bases not matched to a gene. The chain's CDR3 is CASSLGGTVSYEQYF. DNA of the CDR3: TGTGCCAGCAGCTTGGGTGGGACAGTATCCTACGAGCAGTACTTC.

This clone came up many times. The chain uses TRBV4-1 and TRBJ1-5; D gene ambiguous. Trimming left V 2 bases short and J 5 bases short, with 10 bases between. This CDR3 has 14 amino acids. Germline V gene data show CDR1 as MGHRA and CDR2 as YSYEKL. For the CDR3, the DNA is TGCGCCAGCAGCCAACTACGGACTGATCAGCCCCAGCATTTT. Protein: CASSQLRTDQPQHF.

This rearrangement joins TRBV28 to TRBJ1-6; the D is unclear. V lost 3 bases and J 7 bases, leaving 4 bases between the germline ends. The CDR3 runs 12 residues. The germline V gene encodes CDR1 MDHEN and CDR2 SYDVKM. CDR3 DNA: TGTGCCAGCAGTTTCGGGAATTCACCCCTCCACTTT. Translating gives CASSFGNSPLHF.

The V call is TRBV6-4, the J call TRBJ1-1; D is possibly TRBD1 (6 bases). Germline V gives CDR1 MRHNA, CDR2 SNTAGT. V lost 8 bases and J lost 4, with 14 bases in between. This CDR3 contains 13 residues. The CDR3 DNA follows: TGTGCCAGCTCCTACAGGGAGGGCACTGAAGCTTTCTTT. Translated: CASSYREGTEAFF.

The rearrangement joins TRBV3-1 (or the pseudogene TRBV3-2) to TRBJ2-4, with D maybe TRBD2 (6 bases). CDR3 length equals 15 residues. The V gene lost 3 bases and the J gene lost 3 bases, with 12 bases spanning the gap. Germline V lookup: CDR1 LGHDT, CDR2 YNNKEL (reference sequence). The CDR3 DNA sequence: TGTGCCAGCAGCCAGCCAATGGGAGGCAAAAACATTCAGTACTTC. The encoded protein is CASSQPMGGKNIQYF.

This clone was seen only once. The J gene is TRBJ1-5, the V gene TRBV15; maybe TRBD1 (5 bases). Germline V lookup: CDR1 LNHNV, CDR2 YYDKDF (reference sequence). The V gene lost 0 bases and the J gene lost 6 bases, with 9 bases spanning the gap. CDR3 length equals 14 residues. CDR3 loop: CATSRDRAPQPQHF. CDR3 bases: TGTGCCACCAGCAGAGACAGGGCCCCTCAGCCCCAGCATTTT.

The DNA for the CDR3 is TGCGCCAGCAGCTTAGGACAGGTCTCTCAGGAAGCTTTCTTT. It specifies CASSLGQVSQEAFF. The rearrangement uses TRBV5-1 and TRBJ1-1; 7 bases agree with TRBD1. There are 14 residues in the CDR3. Germline CDR1 reads SGHRS; CDR2 reads YFSETQ. With 2 bases clipped from V and 8 bases from J, the junction kept 9 bases outside the gene matches.

The CDR3 here is CASTPSSEYYGYTF. CDR3 DNA: TGCGCCAGCACCCCCTCGTCCGAGTACTATGGCTACACCTTC. The rearrangement links TRBV10-2 to TRBJ1-2; no clear D. The CDR3 contains 14 residues. Per germline, CDR1 WSHSY and CDR2 SAAADI. Trimming left V 7 bases short and J 3 bases short, with 15 bases between.

This clone appeared a single time. The gene calls are TRBV3-1 (or the pseudogene TRBV3-2) and TRBJ1-2, with 7 nucleotides matching TRBD1. With 2 bases clipped from V and 4 bases from J, the junction kept 7 bases outside the gene matches. The CDR3 length is 15 residues. Germline V gene lookup returns CDR1 LGHDT and CDR2 YNNKEL (reference sequence). In nucleotides, the CDR3 is TGTGCCAGCAGCCAACTTACAACAGGGGTCTATGGCTACACCTTC. This encodes CASSQLTTGVYGYTF.

The chain carries TRBV7-9 and TRBJ1-1; TRBD1 is a possible D gene (6 bases). Germline V gene data show CDR1 as SEHNR and CDR2 as FQNEAQ (reference sequence). This CDR3 comprises 15 residues. Deletions cut 3 bases from V and 8 bases from J, with 19 bases between. CDR3 DNA sequence: TGTGCCAGCAGCTTCGGCCCGTCTAGGGGGGGAGAAGCTTTCTTT. Encoded protein: CASSFGPSRGGEAFF.

The chain links TRBV30 to TRBJ2-5, with TRBD2 as a possible D gene (5 bases). Germline V gene sequence: CDR1 GTSNPN, CDR2 SVGIG (reference sequence). The ends were cut back, 1 base at V and 8 bases at J, with 8 bases in the middle. The CDR3 sequence is 11 residues long. The CDR3 bases are TGTGCCTGGAGTGCTAGCATAACCCAGTACTTC. It codes for CAWSASITQYF.

The chain is built from TRBV5-1 and TRBJ1-5; 7 nucleotides align to TRBD1. CDR3 length: 20 amino acids. In germline, CDR1 is SGHRS, CDR2 YFSETQ. V was clipped by 1 base and J by 3 bases; unmatched bases: 19. This CDR3 reads CASSLTLWGSGGQTNQPQHF. DNA of the CDR3: TGCGCCAGCAGCTTGACGTTGTGGGGGTCAGGGGGTCAGACCAATCAGCCCCAGCATTTT. The full variable domain, with the rest looked up from reference TRBV5-1 and TRBJ1-5, is KAGVTQTPRYLIKTRGQQVTLSCSPISGHRSVSWYQQTPGQGLQFLFEYFSETQRNKGNFPGRFSGRQFSNSRSEMNVSTLELGDSALYLCASSLTLWGSGGQTNQPQHFGDGTRLSIL.

The chain links TRBV5-1 to TRBJ1-1, with D possibly matching TRBD1 (5 bases). CDR1 is SGHRS and CDR2 is YFSETQ in the germline V gene. Trimming stripped 0 bases from V and 3 bases from J, with 12 bases between. The CDR3 contains 15 residues. The CDR3 DNA is TGCGCCAGCAGCTTGGATCCAGGGCGAGACACTGAAGCTTTCTTT. It encodes CASSLDPGRDTEAFF.

This chain joins TRBV15 and TRBJ1-3; a possible D gene is TRBD1 (6 bases). V was shortened by 4 bases and J by 1 base, with 11 bases between the two germline ends. Per the germline V gene, CDR1 is LNHNV and CDR2 is YYDKDF (reference sequence). The CDR3 runs to 15 residues. The CDR3 DNA is TGTGCCACCAGCAAAGGCAGGGGTTCTGGAAACACCATATATTTT. Its translation is CATSKGRGSGNTIYF.

The chain employs TRBV29-1 and TRBJ1-2; D not certain. V was shortened by 2 bases and J by 5 bases, with 9 bases between the two germline ends. Looked up from germline, CDR1 is SQVTM and CDR2 is ANQGSEA. This CDR3 has 12 residues. In DNA form, the CDR3 reads TGCAGCGTTGAAATCCCCGGGTATGGCTACACCTTC. Translated: CSVEIPGYGYTF.

In DNA, the CDR3 is TGTGCCAGTAGCCAGAGACAGGGAGGCAATCAGCCCCAGCATTTT. It codes for CASSQRQGGNQPQHF. The chain couples TRBV19 to TRBJ1-5; TRBD1 agrees at 7 bases. V lost 6 bases and J lost 2; bases outside the gene matches: 7. Germline V gene sequence: CDR1 LNHDA, CDR2 SQIVND (reference sequence). The CDR3 has 15 residues.

The chain couples TRBV19 to TRBJ1-2; D perhaps matches TRBD1 (5 bases). V lost 5 bases to trimming and J lost 2 bases, with 12 bases between them. Germline CDR1 LNHDA, CDR2 SQIVND (reference sequence). The CDR3 is made up of 14 amino acids. The CDR3 sequence is CASSATVSNYGYTF. The CDR3 DNA follows: TGTGCCAGTAGTGCGACAGTTTCGAACTATGGCTACACCTTC.

Here the CDR3 reads CASSLGQGLEAFF. CDR3 DNA sequence: TGTGCCAGCAGCTTGGGCCAGGGCCTTGAAGCTTTCTTT. The chain joins TRBV7-9 to TRBJ1-1, with D perhaps matching TRBD1 (5 bases). CDR3 length: 13 amino acids. CDR1 SEHNR and CDR2 FQNEAQ come from the germline V gene (reference sequence). Trimming stripped 3 bases from V and 7 bases from J, with 12 bases between.

The chain carries TRBV7-2 and TRBJ1-1, with 8 bases that match TRBD1. V trimming: 2 bases; J trimming: 8 bases; junction bases outside the gene matches: 4. The V gene's germline CDR1 is SGHTA and CDR2 FQGNSA. This CDR3 has 13 residues. The CDR3 sequence: CASSLFRGPEAFF. The DNA of the CDR3 is TGTGCCAGCAGCTTATTCAGGGGGCCCGAAGCTTTCTTT.

The V call is TRBV5-6, the J call TRBJ1-4; the D gene is possibly TRBD1 (5 bases). There are 14 residues in the CDR3. V shed 4 bases and J shed 5 bases, with 12 bases lying between them. Germline assignment: CDR1 SGHDT and CDR2 YYEEEE. As DNA, the CDR3 is TGTGCCAGCAGCCCTGGGACTTTAAATGAAAAACTGTTTTTT. Translated, it gives CASSPGTLNEKLFF.

The rearrangement joins TRBV3-1 (or the pseudogene TRBV3-2) to TRBJ1-1; 9 positions agree with TRBD1. The CDR3 sequence is 15 residues long. Trimming took 6 bases from V and 0 from J; bases not matched to a gene: 5. Germline V lookup: CDR1 LGHDT, CDR2 YNNKEL (reference sequence). CDR3 sequence: CASRRTGVMNTEAFF. The CDR3 nucleotides are TGTGCCAGCAGGCGGACAGGGGTGATGAACACTGAAGCTTTCTTT.

The genes are TRBV27 and TRBJ2-7; D gene uncertain. This CDR3 comprises 14 residues. CDR1 and CDR2 from the germline V gene are MNHEY and SMNVEV (reference sequence). V was pared by 4 bases and J by 0 bases, with 10 bases between. CDR3 residues: CASSSQTDSYEQYF. CDR3 nucleotide sequence: TGTGCCAGCAGTTCCCAGACTGACTCCTACGAGCAGTACTTC.

The rearrangement uses TRBV14 and TRBJ2-3; D unresolved. Trimming stripped 1 base from V and 2 bases from J, with 10 bases between. The CDR3 consists of 15 residues. Germline V gene sequence: CDR1 SGHDN, CDR2 FVKESK. Here the CDR3 DNA reads TGTGCCAGCAGCCAAGCATCCAGGATCACAGATACGCAGTATTTT. This gives the protein CASSQASRITDTQYF.